A selection of T cell receptor beta chains follows, all from one sample in a study of T-cell reconstitution after alpha-beta-depleted transplantation in children. Each CDR3 protein gets one entry after TCRdb re-called the PCR reads with MiXCR. The table lists fewer than 500,000 distinct CDR3 sequences, over 40% of them singletons. This material consisted of PBMCs, taken before TCRalphabeta/CD19-depleted stem cell transplant. The receptors stem from a girl aged 2 to 9 with aplastic anemia, due to receive a stem cell transplant. The CDR3 runs from the conserved cysteine through the conserved F or W.

>TRBJ1-3|TRBV20-1
CSARPTRPGNTIYF
>TRBJ2-1|TRBV20-1
CSASGRGGPNEQFF
>TRBJ2-7|TRBV7-2
CASSLQSAYEQYF
>TRBJ2-1|TRBV4-1
CVSSQNMANEQFF
>TRBJ1-2|TRBV29-1
CSVDGGDYGYTF
>TRBJ2-1|TRBV29-1
CSFTLLVLGVYNEQFF
>TRBJ2-7|TRBV20-1
CSFETVYGEQYF
>TRBJ2-7|TRBV20-1
CSARLFGIREAEQYF
>TRBJ2-7|TRBV28
CASTLGGQLGEQYF
>TRBJ2-1|TRBV5-1
CASSLESWTSGPLGSYNEQFF
>TRBJ1-1|TRBV3-1
CASSQTQGGRAFF
>TRBJ1-5|TRBV28
CASSLGINQPQHF
>TRBJ2-2|TRBV28
CASSSPYRGTGELFF
>TRBJ2-2|TRBV19
CASSIPGITGELFF
>TRBJ2-4|TRBV15
CATSRDAGVNIQYF
>TRBJ2-5|TRBV6-5
CASSYEGGDQETQYF
>TRBJ2-3|TRBV20-1
CSATLDGRTGDTQYF
>TRBJ2-5|TRBV5-1
CASSLGAGSGRTPFQETQYF
>TRBJ2-7|TRBV6-1
CASSPGQEETYEQYF
>TRBJ2-1|TRBV20-1
CSADVRGAEQFF
>TRBJ1-1|TRBV6-1
CASRPIPGQGNTEAFF
>TRBJ2-3|TRBV29-1
CSVRLAVTDTQYF
>TRBJ2-7|TRBV20-1
CSASRVGGTRSYEQYF
>TRBJ2-7|TRBV7-9
CASSLSGQGRWEQYF
>TRBJ1-1|TRBV27
CASRAGDRTEAFF
>TRBJ2-7|TRBV6-1
CASSSQRPDEQYF
>TRBJ2-1|TRBV5-1
CASSGDRVVNEQFF
>TRBJ2-1|TRBV20-1
CSAIRTSGNEQFF
>TRBJ2-5|TRBV7-8
CASSQIPDRGERETQYF
>TRBJ2-1|TRBV12-3/TRBV12-4
CASRSRQASEQFF
>TRBJ2-4|TRBV6-5
CASSYSQQTLAKNIQYF
>TRBJ2-1|TRBV10-3
CAISGTVYNEQFF
>TRBJ2-3|TRBV27
CASRDTERPHGTDTPYF
>TRBJ2-7|TRBV7-9
CASSLFQGYEQYF
>TRBJ1-2|TRBV12-3/TRBV12-4
CASRQGGKYGYTF
>TRBJ2-3|TRBV2
CASIGEVGDTQYF
>TRBJ2-7|TRBV11-2
CASSRGRGLYDEQYF
>TRBJ2-7|TRBV15
CATSSSGRDEQYF
>TRBJ1-4|TRBV11-1
CASSLVLGAESRTNEKLFF
>TRBJ2-4|TRBV6-1
CASRQGAPKNIQYF
>TRBJ2-1|TRBV28
CASSPPQGNTNEQFF
>TRBJ1-1|TRBV28
CATRDDRRIQAFF
>TRBJ2-3|TRBV20-1
CSASRDREVDTQYF
>TRBJ2-1|TRBV5-1
CASSLMGGGRSGGNEQFF
>TRBJ2-7|TRBV6-5
CASSYGTRASEQYF
>TRBJ2-3|TRBV5-1
CASSVGTDTQYF
>TRBJ2-1|TRBV7-9
CASSLVRWTENNEQFF
>TRBJ2-7|TRBV5-1
CASSLEGGRGAEQYF
>TRBJ2-7|TRBV3-1
CASSQHDYEQYF
>TRBJ1-1|TRBV25-1
CASSEYFSRTEAFF
>TRBJ2-7|TRBV11-2
CASSQLTAYEQYF
>TRBJ1-3|TRBV20-1
CSARDSGVSGNTIYF